This passage covers 5 T cell receptor beta chains from one sample sequenced in a study of blood T cell repertoires in COVID-19. The assay was immunoSEQ multiplex PCR, and TCRdb's table has in-frame clones only and misses some. Here the sample spans fewer than 30,000 clones, more than 85% being singletons. Sequences were obtained from peripheral blood. The receptors were sampled from an older woman with COVID-19, enrolled during active disease.

The chain uses TRBV18 and TRBJ2-5; no clear D gene. Germline V CDR1 and CDR2: KGHSH, LQKENI. The CDR3 runs to 12 residues. Trimming removed 3 bases at V and 3 bases at J, with 5 bases between. CDR3 nucleotides: TGTGCCAGCTCACCCAACAAAGAGACCCAGTACTTC. It yields the protein CASSPNKETQYF.

The V and J genes are TRBV3-1 (or the pseudogene TRBV3-2) and TRBJ1-2; D might be TRBD1 (5 bases). V was cut by 0 bases and J by 2 bases, with 25 bases left in between. CDR1 is LGHDT and CDR2 is YNNKEL in the germline V gene (reference sequence). The CDR3 consists of 20 residues. CDR3 coding DNA: TGTGCCAGCAGCCAAGATGGGAGGCGGGGCAGGGAGGAGAGAAACTATGGCTACACCTTC. Translating it yields CASSQDGRRGREERNYGYTF.

The chain recombines TRBV10-3 with TRBJ2-7; 8 bases are a match to TRBD1. This CDR3 has 14 amino acids. V shed 8 bases, J shed 1 base, and the junction held 7 bases outside the gene matches. Germline V gene data show CDR1 as ENHRY and CDR2 as SYGVKD. CDR3 sequence (DNA): TGTGCCATCGGGGGGCGGGACAGGTCCTACGAGCAGTACTTC. Protein sequence: CAIGGRDRSYEQYF.

This chain uses TRBV3-1 (or the pseudogene TRBV3-2) with TRBJ2-3; 8 bases map to TRBD2. This CDR3 contains 11 residues. CDR1 is LGHDT and CDR2 is YNNKEL in the germline V gene (reference sequence). Trimming cost V 8 bases and J 12 bases; bases outside gene matches: 7. CDR3 DNA: TGTGCCAGCGGACAAAGCGGGAGTCAGTATTTT. Encoded protein: CASGQSGSQYF.

The CDR3 nucleotides are TGTGCCAGCAGCTTAGTCCCCCGCGGGACCTACAATGAGCAGTTCTTC. Its translation is CASSLVPRGTYNEQFF. The V call is TRBV7-8, the J call TRBJ2-1; possibly TRBD2 for D (6 bases). Trimming cost V 1 base and J 2 bases, with 12 bases left between them. CDR1 is SGHVS and CDR2 is FQNEAQ in the germline V gene. This CDR3 spans 16 amino acids.